This TCR beta chain emerged from a study of OX40 agonist ivuxolimab in advanced cancers. As for the study in general: A male proportion of 70% to 90% was recorded, with mean age roughly 60 years and range roughly 23 to 79.

Libraries were prepared by immunoSEQ multiplex PCR; TCRdb keeps only in-frame clonotypes and omits some of them. The table records around 23,000 clones, 75% to 80% of them present only once. Germline V lookup: CDR1 SGHRS, CDR2 YFSETQ. The CDR3 runs 14 residues. Trimming pared 0 bases from V and 1 base from J, leaving 8 bases between. General study points: Some nonresponders likewise displayed low normalized T-cell clonal expansion.

This clone was seen only once. Its antigen remains unidentified. The chain combines TRBV5-1 with TRBJ2-7; D perhaps matches TRBD2 (5 bases). The sample consisted of CD4+ or CD8+ T cells sorted from blood, taken in a trial of the OX40 agonist ivuxolimab. The sequence was collected from an adult with an advanced solid tumor such as melanoma, head and neck, liver or kidney cancer. The CDR3 DNA reads TGCGCCAGCAGCTTGGCCGGGGTTTCCTACGAGCAGTACTTC. Translating it yields CASSLAGVSYEQYF.